The 16 T cell receptor beta chains presented below share a single source sample, sequenced in a study of blood T cell repertoires in COVID-19. The table came from immunoSEQ multiplex PCR; TCRdb's copy has only in-frame clones and leaves some out. The sample gives hundreds of thousands of clones, about nine tenths of which show up once; roughly 2% is in the top ten. The sample was peripheral blood. These receptor sequences come from a man aged 18 to 30 with active or convalescent COVID-19.

This clone was observed once. This chain joins TRBV10-3 and TRBJ2-1; D perhaps matches TRBD1 (6 bases). Germline assignment: CDR1 ENHRY and CDR2 SYGVKD. There are 16 residues in the CDR3. V was cut by 4 bases and J by 8 bases, with 21 bases left in between. The CDR3 protein is CAISGGIQGSGDEQFF. CDR3 in DNA: TGTGCCATCAGTGGGGGGATACAGGGAAGCGGCGATGAGCAGTTCTTC.

This chain links TRBV6-5 with TRBJ1-4, with D unresolved. Germline V CDR1 and CDR2: MNHEY, SVGAGI. The CDR3 has 13 residues. Trimming shortened V by 6 bases and J by 10 bases, and 15 bases separated the two germline ends. CDR3 in DNA: TGTGCCAGCAGCCCGTCTGAAGGAGGAAAACTGTTTTTT. Protein: CASSPSEGGKLFF.

As DNA, the CDR3 is TGTGCCAGCACCCTTGTCGCGGGAGAAGAAGAGACCCAGTACTTC. The encoded protein is CASTLVAGEEETQYF. This chain uses TRBV28 with TRBJ2-5; 7 bases are a match to TRBD2. The CDR3 consists of 15 residues. CDR1 and CDR2 from the germline V gene are MDHEN and SYDVKM. V lost 7 bases to trimming and J lost 3 bases; unmatched junction nucleotides: 11.

This chain connects TRBV7-2 to TRBJ1-5; 9 positions agree with TRBD1. V shed 1 base and J 8 bases; nucleotides not matched to a gene: 3. Germline V lookup: CDR1 SGHTA, CDR2 FQGNSA. CDR3 length equals 14 residues. The CDR3 region has the DNA TGTGCCAGCAGCTTAGACAGGGGGCGTAAGCCCCAGCATTTT. It codes for CASSLDRGRKPQHF.

The chain combines TRBV6-1 with TRBJ2-7; 9 bases are shared with TRBD2. V trimming: 3 bases; J trimming: 3 bases; junction bases outside the gene matches: 6. Germline loops: CDR1 MNHNS, CDR2 SASEGT. CDR3 length: 15 residues. The CDR3 sequence is CASSEAGGGVYEQYF. The CDR3 bases are TGTGCCAGCAGTGAGGCGGGAGGGGGCGTCTACGAGCAGTACTTC.

The chain links TRBV2 to TRBJ1-2; D call uncertain. This CDR3 comprises 11 residues. With 4 bases removed from V and 8 bases from J, the gap between germline ends came to 8 bases. CDR1 is SNHLY, CDR2 FYNNEI, per germline. The CDR3 loop is CASSGEEGYTF. The CDR3 region has the DNA TGTGCCAGCAGTGGGGAGGAAGGCTACACCTTC.

The genes are TRBV4-1 and TRBJ2-7, with TRBD2 matching 8 bases. Germline V gene lookup returns CDR1 MGHRA and CDR2 YSYEKL. V trimming: 0 bases; J trimming: 3 bases; junction bases outside the gene matches: 10. The CDR3 extends over 17 amino acids. This CDR3 is CASSQDESAGGVYEQYF. The CDR3 DNA sequence: TGCGCCAGCAGCCAAGATGAATCGGCGGGAGGCGTCTACGAGCAGTACTTC.

This clone was observed once. The chain links TRBV4-2 to TRBJ2-7, with 11 bases lining up with TRBD2. Germline values: CDR1 LGHNA, CDR2 YNFKEQ. The CDR3 covers 14 residues. V gave up 1 base and J gave up 6 bases; unmatched junction bases: 2. The CDR3 loop reads CASSQALAGGEQYF. The CDR3 DNA is TGTGCCAGCAGCCAAGCCCTAGCGGGAGGCGAGCAGTACTTC.

This clone was counted only a few times. The rearrangement links TRBV24-1 to TRBJ1-1; TRBD1 matches at 8 bases. CDR1 is KGHDR, CDR2 SFDVKD, per germline. V was pared by 2 bases and J by 5 bases, with 6 bases of the junction left unmatched. The CDR3 is 15 residues long. CDR3 nucleotides: TGTGCCACCAGTGATTCGAAACAGGGGGGTACTGAAGCTTTCTTT. It yields the protein CATSDSKQGGTEAFF.

Concerning this clone itself: Other nucleotide sequences from this sample produce the same CDR3. The chain couples TRBV7-2 to TRBJ1-2; D gene uncertain. CDR1 and CDR2 (germline): SGHTA, FQGNSA. CDR3 length: 13 amino acids. V was pared by 5 bases and J by 2 bases, with 9 bases between. In DNA, the CDR3 is TGTGCCAGCAGCCCATCAATCAACTATGGCTACACCTTC. Its translation is CASSPSINYGYTF. The full variable domain, its missing parts supplied by reference TRBV7-2 and TRBJ1-2, is GAGVSQSPSNKVTEKGKDVELRCDPISGHTALYWYRQSLGQGLEFLIYFQGNSAPDKSGLPSDRFSAERTGGSVSTLTIQRTQQEDSAVYLCASSPSINYGYTFGSGTRLTVV.

V gene TRBV2 combines with J gene TRBJ2-1; TRBD2 agrees at 11 bases. J lost 4 bases, V lost 6 bases, and 5 bases had no gene match. Germline V gene lookup returns CDR1 SNHLY and CDR2 FYNNEI. The CDR3 is made up of 15 amino acids. CDR3 DNA: TGTGCCAGCAGCCCCGGACTAGCGGGTTACAATGAGCAGTTCTTC. Protein: CASSPGLAGYNEQFF.

The chain couples TRBV4-1 to TRBJ2-1, with 7 bases lining up with TRBD2. Germline trimming cut 2 bases from V and 7 bases from J; bases unmatched to any gene: 14. Germline assignment: CDR1 MGHRA and CDR2 YSYEKL. The CDR3 is 17 amino acids. In nucleotides, the CDR3 is TGCGCCAGCAGCCAATCCGGACGTTATGTGGGAGGGAATGAGCAGTTCTTC. Translating it yields CASSQSGRYVGGNEQFF.

This sequence joins TRBV27 and TRBJ2-1; 12 bases are shared with TRBD1. This CDR3 contains 16 residues. The germline gives CDR1 MNHEY, CDR2 SMNVEV (reference sequence). Trimming cost V 3 bases and J 7 bases; bases outside gene matches: 7. DNA for the CDR3: TGTGCCAGCAGTTTGTTGGGACAGGGGGCGTGGAATGAGCAGTTCTTC. Amino acids: CASSLLGQGAWNEQFF.

J is TRBJ2-3 and V is TRBV7-3; TRBD1 agrees at 12 bases. Germline lookup yields CDR1 SGHTA and CDR2 FQGTGA. Trimming took 4 bases from V and 2 from J; bases not matched to a gene: 4. This CDR3 is built from 16 residues. The CDR3 reads CASSSGTGGITDTQYF. In DNA form, the CDR3 reads TGTGCCAGCAGCTCCGGGACAGGGGGCATCACAGATACGCAGTATTTT.

The CDR3 protein is CASSQGGVLSYGYTF. CDR3 DNA: TGTGCCAGCAGCCAAGGTGGAGTTTTAAGCTATGGCTACACCTTC. The chain combines TRBV3-1 (or the pseudogene TRBV3-2) with TRBJ1-2; D ambiguous. The CDR3 totals 15 residues. V was trimmed by 1 base and J by 4 bases, leaving 13 bases between them. Per the germline V gene, CDR1 is LGHDT and CDR2 is YNNKEL (reference sequence).

This rearrangement joins TRBV18 to TRBJ2-7; unclear D gene. This CDR3 contains 14 residues. Germline V gene data show CDR1 as KGHSH and CDR2 as LQKENI. The V and J ends lost 0 bases and 3 bases respectively, with 9 bases between them. CDR3 DNA: TGTGCCAGCTCACCACCGCACACCCTCTACGAGCAGTACTTC. Its translation: CASSPPHTLYEQYF.